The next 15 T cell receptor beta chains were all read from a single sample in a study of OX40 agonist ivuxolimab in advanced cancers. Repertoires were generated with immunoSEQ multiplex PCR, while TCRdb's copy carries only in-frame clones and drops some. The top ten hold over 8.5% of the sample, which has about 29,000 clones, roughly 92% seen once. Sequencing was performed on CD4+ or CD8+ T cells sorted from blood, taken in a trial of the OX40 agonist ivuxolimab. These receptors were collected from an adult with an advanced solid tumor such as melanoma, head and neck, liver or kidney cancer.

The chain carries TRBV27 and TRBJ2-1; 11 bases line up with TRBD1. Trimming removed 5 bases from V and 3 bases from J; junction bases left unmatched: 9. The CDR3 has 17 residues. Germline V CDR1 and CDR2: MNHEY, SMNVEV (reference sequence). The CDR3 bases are TGTGCCAGCAGTCTAGCGCCCGGGACAGGGGGCTACAATGAGCAGTTCTTC. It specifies CASSLAPGTGGYNEQFF.

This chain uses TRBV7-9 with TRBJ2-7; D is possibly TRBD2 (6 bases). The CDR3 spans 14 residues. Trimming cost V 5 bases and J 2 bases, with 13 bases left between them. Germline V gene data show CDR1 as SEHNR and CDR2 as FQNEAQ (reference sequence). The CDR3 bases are TGTGCCAGCAGCGGGCCGGGGGAGCCCTACGAGCAGTACTTC. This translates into CASSGPGEPYEQYF.

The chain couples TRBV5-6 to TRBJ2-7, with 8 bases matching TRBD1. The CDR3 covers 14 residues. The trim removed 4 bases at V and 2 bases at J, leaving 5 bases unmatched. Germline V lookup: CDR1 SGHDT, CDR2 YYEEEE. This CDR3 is CASSHGTGPYEQYF. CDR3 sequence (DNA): TGTGCCAGCAGCCACGGGACAGGTCCCTACGAGCAGTACTTC.

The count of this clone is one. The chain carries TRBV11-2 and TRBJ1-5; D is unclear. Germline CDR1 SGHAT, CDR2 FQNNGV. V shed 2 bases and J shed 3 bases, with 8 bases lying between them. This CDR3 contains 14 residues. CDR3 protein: CASSLTYDNQPQHF. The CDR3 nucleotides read TGTGCCAGCAGCTTAACGTATGACAATCAGCCCCAGCATTTT.

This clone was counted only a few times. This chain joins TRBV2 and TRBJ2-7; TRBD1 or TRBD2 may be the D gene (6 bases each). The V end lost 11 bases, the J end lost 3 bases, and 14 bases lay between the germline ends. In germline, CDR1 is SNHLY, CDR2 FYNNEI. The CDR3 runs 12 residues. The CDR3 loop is CAVAGGRYEQYF. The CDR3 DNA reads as TGTGCCGTGGCTGGGGGGCGCTACGAGCAGTACTTC.

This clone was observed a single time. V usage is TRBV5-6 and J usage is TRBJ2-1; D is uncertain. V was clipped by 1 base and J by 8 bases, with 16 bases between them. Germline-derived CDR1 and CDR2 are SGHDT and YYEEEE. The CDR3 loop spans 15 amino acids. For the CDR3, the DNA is TGTGCCAGCAGCTTGCAACCCCGAACCGTTGATGAGCAGTTCTTC. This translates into CASSLQPRTVDEQFF.

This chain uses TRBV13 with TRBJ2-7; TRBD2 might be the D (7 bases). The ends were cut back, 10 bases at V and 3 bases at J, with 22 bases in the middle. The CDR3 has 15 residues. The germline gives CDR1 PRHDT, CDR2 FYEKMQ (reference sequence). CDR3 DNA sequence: TGTGCCACACAGGGACTGGGGGGGGCCTTCTACGAGCAGTACTTC. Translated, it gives CATQGLGGAFYEQYF. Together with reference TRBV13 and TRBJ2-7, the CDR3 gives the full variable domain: AAGVIQSPRHLIKEKRETATLKCYPIPRHDTVYWYQQGPGQDPQFLISFYEKMQSDKGSIPDRFSAQQFSDYHSELNMSSLELGDSALYFCATQGLGGAFYEQYFGPGTRLTVT.

CDR3 sequence reads: CAWSGREATEAFF. Here the CDR3 DNA reads TGTGCCTGGAGTGGAAGGGAGGCCACTGAAGCTTTCTTT. The chain recombines TRBV30 with TRBJ1-1, with D hard to call. This CDR3 spans 13 amino acids. Germline assignment: CDR1 GTSNPN and CDR2 SVGIG (reference sequence). Between the trimmed V and J ends, which lost 1 base and 4 bases, there was a span of 10 bases.

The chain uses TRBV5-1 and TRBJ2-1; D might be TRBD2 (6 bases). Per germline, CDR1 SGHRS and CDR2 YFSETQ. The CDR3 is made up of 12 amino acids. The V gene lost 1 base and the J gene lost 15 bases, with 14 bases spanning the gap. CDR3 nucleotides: TGCGCCAGCAGCTTGTCGGGAGAGCCGGGGTTCTTC. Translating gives CASSLSGEPGFF.

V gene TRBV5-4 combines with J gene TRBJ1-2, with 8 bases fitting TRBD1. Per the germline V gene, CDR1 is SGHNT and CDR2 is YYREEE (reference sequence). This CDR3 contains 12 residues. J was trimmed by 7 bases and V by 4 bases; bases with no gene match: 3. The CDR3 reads CASSLGQGGYTF. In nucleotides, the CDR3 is TGTGCCAGCAGCCTCGGACAGGGTGGCTACACCTTC.

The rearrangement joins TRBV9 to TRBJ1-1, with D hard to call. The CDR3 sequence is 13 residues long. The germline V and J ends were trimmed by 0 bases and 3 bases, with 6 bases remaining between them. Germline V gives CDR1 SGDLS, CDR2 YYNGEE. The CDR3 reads CASSVVSDTEAFF. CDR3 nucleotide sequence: TGTGCCAGCAGCGTAGTCTCGGACACTGAAGCTTTCTTT.

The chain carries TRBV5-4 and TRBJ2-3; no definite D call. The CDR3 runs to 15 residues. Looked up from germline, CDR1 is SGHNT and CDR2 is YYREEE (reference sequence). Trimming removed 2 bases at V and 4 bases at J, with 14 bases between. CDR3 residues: CASSFSMGSADTQYF. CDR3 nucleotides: TGTGCCAGCAGCTTTTCGATGGGATCCGCAGATACGCAGTATTTT.

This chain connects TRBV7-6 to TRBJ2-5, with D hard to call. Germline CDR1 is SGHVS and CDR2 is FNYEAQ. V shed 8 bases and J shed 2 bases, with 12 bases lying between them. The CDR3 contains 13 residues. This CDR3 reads CASRPRTQETQYF. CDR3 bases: TGTGCCAGCCGTCCTAGAACACAAGAGACCCAGTACTTC.

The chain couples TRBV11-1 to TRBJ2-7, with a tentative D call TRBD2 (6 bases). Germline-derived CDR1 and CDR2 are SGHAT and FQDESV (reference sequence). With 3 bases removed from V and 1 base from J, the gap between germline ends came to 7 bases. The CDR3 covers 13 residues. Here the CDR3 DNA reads TGTGCCAGCAGCTTCGGGGGTTCCTACGAGCAGTACTTC. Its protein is CASSFGGSYEQYF. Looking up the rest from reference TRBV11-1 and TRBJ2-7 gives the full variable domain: EAEVAQSPRYKITEKSQAVAFWCDPISGHATLYWYRQILGQGPELLVQFQDESVVDDSQLPKDRFSAERLKGVDSTLKIQPAELGDSAMYLCASSFGGSYEQYFGPGTRLTVT.

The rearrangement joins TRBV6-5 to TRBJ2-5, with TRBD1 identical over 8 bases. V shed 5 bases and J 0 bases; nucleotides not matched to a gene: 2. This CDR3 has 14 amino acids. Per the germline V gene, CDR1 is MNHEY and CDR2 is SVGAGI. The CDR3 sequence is CASSLTGDQETQYF. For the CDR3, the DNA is TGTGCCAGCAGTCTGACAGGGGACCAAGAGACCCAGTACTTC.